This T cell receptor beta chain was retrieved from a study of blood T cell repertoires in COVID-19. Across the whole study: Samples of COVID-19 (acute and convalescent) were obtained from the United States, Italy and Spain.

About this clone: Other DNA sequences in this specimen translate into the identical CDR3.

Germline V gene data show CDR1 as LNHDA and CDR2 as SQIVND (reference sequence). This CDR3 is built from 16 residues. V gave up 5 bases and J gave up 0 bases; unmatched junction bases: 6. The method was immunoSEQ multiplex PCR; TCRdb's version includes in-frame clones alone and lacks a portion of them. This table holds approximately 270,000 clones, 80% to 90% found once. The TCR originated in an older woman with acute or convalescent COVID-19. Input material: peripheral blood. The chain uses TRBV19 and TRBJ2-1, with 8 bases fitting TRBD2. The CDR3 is CASSGRGGSSYNEQFF. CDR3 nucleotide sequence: TGTGCCAGTAGTGGACGGGGGGGAAGCTCCTACAATGAGCAGTTCTTC.